This T cell receptor beta chain is drawn from a study of blood T cell repertoires in COVID-19. Across the study: Spain, Italy and the United States supplied samples that represented acute and convalescent COVID-19.

Assignment of participants to cohorts was predicated upon participant-reported clinical history. Symptom resolution, clearance, or two negative PCRs marked donors in Cohort 3 as recovered. In the original processing: From reference gene primer amplification, estimates of nucleated cell counts were derived. This table comes from immunoSEQ multiplex PCR, and its TCRdb copy is limited to in-frame clones, with some not included. V and J calls and clone size follow that table, whereas D and trimming were derived from the DNA. The sample has 150,000 to 200,000 clones; about 80% are singletons. Germline V gene sequence: CDR1 LGHNA, CDR2 YNFKEQ. This CDR3 has 16 amino acids. V was clipped by 1 base and J by 3 bases; unmatched bases: 4.

Sequencing was done on a sample of PBMCs or T cells enriched from blood (not recorded which). This TCR came from a man between 45 and 60 years old who had recovered from COVID-19. The V gene is TRBV4-2, the J gene TRBJ2-3; 10 bases are a match to TRBD1. CDR3 in amino acids: CASSQGQGAYTDTQYF. CDR3 nucleotides: TGTGCCAGCAGCCAAGGACAGGGGGCCTATACAGATACGCAGTATTTT.